The T cell receptor (beta chain) under discussion was sequenced for a study of blood T cell repertoires in COVID-19. Assay: immunoSEQ multiplex PCR; the TCRdb copy retains only in-frame clones and omits some. The table includes 57,000 or so clones, around 85% detected once. Germline CDR1 is LNHDA and CDR2 is SQIVND (reference sequence). The CDR3 runs to 13 residues. Deletions cut 6 bases from V and 0 bases from J, with 7 bases between. The receptor was isolated from a human donor in a cohort sampled during active COVID-19. What was sequenced was peripheral blood. The gene calls are TRBV19 and TRBJ2-3; D unresolved. This CDR3 is CASSPQSTDTQYF. The CDR3 DNA is TGTGCCAGTAGCCCCCAGAGCACAGATACGCAGTATTTT.